This T cell receptor (beta chain) was obtained from a study of blood T cell repertoires in COVID-19. Study overall: Some COVID-19 samples were acute and others convalescent; all came from the United States, Italy and Spain. The analysed material was cDNA or gDNA that came from T cells, B-cell-depleted T cells, or PBMCs.

V trimming: 6 bases; J trimming: 2 bases; junction bases outside the gene matches: 14. The CDR3 spans 17 residues. Germline-derived CDR1 and CDR2 are SGHTA and FQGNSA. In the authors' workflow: Reference gene primer amplification yielded estimated nucleated cell counts. Clones were sequenced by immunoSEQ multiplex PCR, and TCRdb holds only the in-frame ones, with some missing. V, J and clone size reflect that table, while D and trimming were determined from the DNA. Of around 220,000 clones in the sample, roughly 80% were seen once. This chain links TRBV7-2 with TRBJ2-3; 7 bases fit TRBD2. This clonotype originated in a woman older than 75 with acute or convalescent COVID-19. The sample comprised peripheral blood. This CDR3 is CASRLSVAGDHTDTQYF. The CDR3, as DNA: TGTGCCAGCAGGCTCTCCGTGGCGGGAGATCACACAGATACGCAGTATTTT.